A selection of T cell receptor beta chains follows, all from one sample in a study of post-analysis software for immune sequencing data. TCRdb re-derived calls from the PCR reads in MiXCR, one entry per CDR3 protein. There are under 200,000 distinct CDR3 sequences in the sample; 29% occur only once, and less than 4% lies in the top ten. Sequenced: blood. The receptors shown here come from a girl younger than 18 with multiple sclerosis. Each CDR3 is given with its conserved first and last residue.

j_gene	v_gene	len	CDR3aa
TRBJ2-1	TRBV29-1	15	CSVEVWDSQYNEQFF
TRBJ2-1	TRBV19	16	CASGRTSGRVVNEQFF
TRBJ2-1	TRBV9	16	CASSTRLAGAYNEQFF
TRBJ2-5	TRBV6-6	17	CASSYRDRGGNQETQYF
TRBJ1-2	TRBV4-1	15	CASRSRIGGDYGYTF
TRBJ2-7	TRBV6-5	15	CASSYSAQRGYEQYF
TRBJ1-2	TRBV20-1	15	CSARVPSSGGGGYTF
TRBJ2-1	TRBV18	15	CASSPPSGVNNEQFF
TRBJ1-1	TRBV29-1	12	CSARRSNTEAFF
TRBJ2-3	TRBV5-1	15	CASSPGLAGPDTQYF
TRBJ2-7	TRBV5-1	15	CAGSFRIFSGYEQYF
TRBJ2-3	TRBV18	16	CASSPSASGGTDTQYF
TRBJ2-7	TRBV12-3/TRBV12-4	15	CASSRPGQVLREQYF
TRBJ2-7	TRBV7-2	14	CASSRGLIYDEQYF
TRBJ1-2	TRBV6-1	13	CASSSAGLYGYTF
TRBJ2-1	TRBV20-1	14	CSAGPGGVYNEQFF
TRBJ2-1	TRBV11-2	14	CASSSAGGRNEQFF
TRBJ2-1	TRBV5-1	15	CASSPAGGTYNEQFF
-	TRBV27	15	CVSSPRTGNTYEQYF
TRBJ1-1	TRBV9	15	CASSVDGRPNTEAFF
TRBJ1-1	TRBV29-1	13	CSGRRTGDTEAFF
TRBJ2-1	TRBV7-2	13	CASIRGRRNEQFF
TRBJ2-5	TRBV29-1	13	CSAGTPAKETQYF
TRBJ2-5	TRBV4-1	15	CASSQGGGAGETQYF
TRBJ2-7	TRBV20-1	16	CSARALRDLTSYEQYF
TRBJ1-5	TRBV5-1	13	CASSSTGGQPQHF
TRBJ2-5	TRBV5-1	16	CASSLFAAGGEETQYF
TRBJ2-1	TRBV12-3/TRBV12-4	15	CASSFETSVNNEQFF
TRBJ2-7	TRBV20-1	14	CSASTGTRTYEQYF
TRBJ2-7	TRBV10-3	17	CATSRGTAHVGSYEQYF
TRBJ1-5	TRBV6-1	13	CATQAWERQPQHF
TRBJ2-7	TRBV29-1	14	CSVEFASGSYEQYF